Listed here are 28 T cell receptor beta chains from one sample, sequenced in a study of control samples from healthy donors and cancer patients. The repertoire was sequenced with immunoSEQ multiplex PCR; TCRdb's copy has only in-frame clones and lacks some. The sample contains approximately 100,000 clones, roughly 86% of which appear only once. Specimen: blood. The receptor set was obtained from a man aged 30 to 45 in good health.

The chain carries TRBV5-1 and TRBJ1-1; 7 bases align to TRBD1. V trimming: 5 bases; J trimming: 8 bases; junction bases outside the gene matches: 9. Germline values: CDR1 SGHRS, CDR2 YFSETQ. There are 13 residues in the CDR3. CDR3 residues: CASSLRDSDEAFF. In nucleotides, the CDR3 is TGCGCCAGCAGTCTGCGGGACAGCGACGAAGCTTTCTTT.

The chain links TRBV5-4 to TRBJ2-5; D is uncertain. Trimming stripped 0 bases from V and 5 bases from J, with 11 bases between. The length of the CDR3 is 14 residues. Germline V CDR1 and CDR2: SGHNT, YYREEE (reference sequence). CDR3 coding DNA: TGTGCCAGCAGCTTGGCTTACACCCCTGAGACCCAGTACTTC. It is translated as CASSLAYTPETQYF.

The V gene is TRBV27, the J gene TRBJ2-1; D unclear. Germline V gives CDR1 MNHEY, CDR2 SMNVEV (reference sequence). The CDR3 length is 12 residues. The V end was cut by 4 bases, the J end by 8 bases, with 9 bases between. The CDR3 loop reads CASSWAPDEQFF. The CDR3, as DNA: TGTGCCAGCAGTTGGGCCCCCGATGAGCAGTTCTTC.

The chain employs TRBV7-2 and TRBJ2-5; tentative D call: TRBD2 (5 bases). The V end was cut by 1 base, the J end by 4 bases, with 13 bases between. The CDR3 contains 15 residues. Per germline, CDR1 SGHTA and CDR2 FQGNSA. This CDR3 is CASSLGAGPGETQYF. The CDR3 coding sequence is TGTGCCAGCAGCTTAGGGGCGGGCCCCGGAGAGACCCAGTACTTC.

This clone was seen a few times. The V call is TRBV19, the J call TRBJ1-6; the D gene is possibly TRBD1 (5 bases). The CDR3 has 15 amino acids. Trimming stripped 6 bases from V and 7 bases from J, with 16 bases between. The germline V gene has CDR1 LNHDA and CDR2 SQIVND (reference sequence). CDR3 residues: CASSRDRGANSPLHF. The DNA of the CDR3 is TGTGCCAGTAGCCGAGACAGAGGGGCCAATTCACCCCTCCACTTT.

This sequence joins TRBV2 and TRBJ1-5, with D uncertain. From germline, CDR1 is SNHLY and CDR2 FYNNEI. Trimming left V 10 bases short and J 4 bases short, with 14 bases between. The CDR3 spans 13 residues. The DNA for the CDR3 is TGTGCCACCCAGAATTTTGAGAATCAGCCCCAGCATTTT. Amino acids: CATQNFENQPQHF.

This chain joins TRBV18 and TRBJ1-1, with unresolved D. The CDR3 covers 14 residues. Germline V gene lookup returns CDR1 KGHSH and CDR2 LQKENI. Trimming cost V 2 bases and J 3 bases, with 10 bases left between them. CDR3 nucleotides: TGTGCCAGCTCACCAAAGGAAAAGGACACTGAAGCTTTCTTT. It codes for CASSPKEKDTEAFF.

The chain recombines TRBV9 with TRBJ2-3, with 12 bases aligning to TRBD2. V trimming: 3 bases; J trimming: 2 bases; junction bases outside the gene matches: 13. The germline V gene has CDR1 SGDLS and CDR2 YYNGEE. CDR3 length: 19 amino acids. The CDR3 protein is CASSEGLAGGLPFTDTQYF. The CDR3, as DNA: TGTGCCAGCAGCGAGGGCCTAGCGGGGGGGCTCCCCTTCACAGATACGCAGTATTTT. The full variable domain, in which reference TRBV9 and TRBJ2-3 provide the parts outside the CDR3, is DSGVTQTPKHLITATGQRVTLRCSPRSGDLSVYWYQQSLDQGLQFLIQYYNGEERAKGNILERFSAQQFPDLHSELNLSSLELGDSALYFCASSEGLAGGLPFTDTQYFGPGTRLTVL.

With regard to this clone: The sample contains more than one DNA sequence encoding this CDR3. V usage is TRBV5-1 and J usage is TRBJ2-3; D is possibly TRBD1 (7 bases). Germline assignment: CDR1 SGHRS and CDR2 YFSETQ. V gave up 0 bases and J gave up 1 base, with 12 bases separating them. The length of the CDR3 is 16 residues. The DNA of the CDR3 is TGCGCCAGCAGCTTGGCAGGGGGGCCGGGCACAGATACGCAGTATTTT. Its protein is CASSLAGGPGTDTQYF.

The chain has TRBV5-4 and TRBJ2-1; the D gene could be TRBD1 or TRBD2 (5 bases each). Germline-derived CDR1 and CDR2 are SGHNT and YYREEE (reference sequence). The CDR3 consists of 15 residues. V shed 3 bases and J shed 0 bases, with 10 bases lying between them. The CDR3 loop reads CASSSKGTSYNEQFF. CDR3 sequence (DNA): TGTGCCAGCAGCTCAAAGGGGACCTCCTACAATGAGCAGTTCTTC.

This clone was counted between two and nine times. The chain employs TRBV19 and TRBJ1-2; D possibly corresponds to TRBD1 (6 bases). V was cut by 3 bases and J by 4 bases, with 18 bases left in between. CDR3 size: 16 residues. Germline CDR1 reads LNHDA; CDR2 reads SQIVND (reference sequence). The CDR3 loop is CASSITARGGGYGYTF. The CDR3 DNA is TGTGCCAGTAGTATCACCGCCAGGGGAGGGGGCTATGGCTACACCTTC.

This chain joins TRBV19 and TRBJ1-2; D is possibly TRBD1 (6 bases). V lost 7 bases, J lost 6 bases, and 15 bases lay in between. Germline assignment: CDR1 LNHDA and CDR2 SQIVND (reference sequence). The CDR3 runs to 13 residues. The CDR3, as DNA: TGTGCCAGTACAGACAGGCGGACGGATGGCTACACCTTC. Protein sequence: CASTDRRTDGYTF.

This clone has only one observation. The V and J genes are TRBV7-6 and TRBJ2-2; D not resolved. CDR1 SGHVS and CDR2 FNYEAQ come from the germline V gene. The CDR3 runs to 15 residues. The V and J ends lost 0 bases and 7 bases respectively, with 12 bases between them. Here the CDR3 DNA reads TGTGCCAGCAGCTTAGCGCTACGGGCCTACGGGGAGCTGTTTTTT. It is translated as CASSLALRAYGELFF.

V is TRBV28 and J is TRBJ1-2; no firm D call. The CDR3 consists of 14 residues. In germline, CDR1 is MDHEN, CDR2 SYDVKM. Between the trimmed V and J ends, which lost 3 bases and 0 bases, there was a span of 8 bases. The CDR3 spells CASSLSATNYGYTF. CDR3 DNA sequence: TGTGCCAGCAGTTTGTCTGCGACTAACTATGGCTACACCTTC.

The chain has TRBV29-1 and TRBJ2-1; D is ambiguous. V was clipped by 3 bases and J by 8 bases, with 14 bases between them. Per germline, CDR1 SQVTM and CDR2 ANQGSEA. This CDR3 spans 13 amino acids. The CDR3 DNA reads TGCAGCGTTGAGTACGGGTCCGCCGATGAGCAGTTCTTC. Translation: CSVEYGSADEQFF.

This clone was picked up one time. V usage is TRBV18 and J usage is TRBJ1-4; 9 bases match TRBD1. The CDR3 extends over 17 amino acids. The junction had 11 bases not matched to a gene; V was cut back by 4 bases and J by 5 bases. The germline V gene has CDR1 KGHSH and CDR2 LQKENI. CDR3 amino acids: CASSLLDPGQGNEKLFF. For the CDR3, the DNA is TGTGCCAGCTCACTTTTAGATCCGGGACAGGGCAATGAAAAACTGTTTTTT.

The J gene is TRBJ1-6, the V gene TRBV5-4; D is uncertain. Trimming removed 1 base from V and 7 bases from J, with 15 bases in between. The CDR3 totals 16 residues. The germline CDR1 and CDR2 sequences are SGHNT and YYREEE (reference sequence). The CDR3 is CASSLRALGGNSPLHF. CDR3 coding DNA: TGTGCCAGCAGCTTGAGGGCGCTCGGCGGGAATTCACCCCTCCACTTT.

The V gene is TRBV9, the J gene TRBJ1-2; 8 bases map to TRBD1. The CDR3 runs to 15 residues. With V trimmed by 0 bases and J by 4 bases, 5 bases remained unmatched. Germline V gene lookup returns CDR1 SGDLS and CDR2 YYNGEE. CDR3 bases: TGTGCCAGCAGCGTAGGAGGACAGGGAGCCTATGGCTACACCTTC. It encodes CASSVGGQGAYGYTF.

The J gene is TRBJ2-7, the V gene TRBV7-9; D possibly uses TRBD1 or TRBD2 (6 bases each). Germline V gene data show CDR1 as SEHNR and CDR2 as FQNEAQ (reference sequence). V lost 5 bases and J lost 1, with 18 bases in between. The CDR3 contains 16 residues. The chain's CDR3 is CASSRDPGDMSYEQYF. The CDR3 DNA sequence: TGTGCCAGCAGCCGCGATCCGGGGGACATGTCCTACGAGCAGTACTTC.

The chain is built from TRBV9 and TRBJ1-2; 9 positions match TRBD1. In germline, CDR1 is SGDLS, CDR2 YYNGEE. This CDR3 region has 14 residues. The J segment lost 5 bases and the V segment lost 4 bases, leaving 6 bases of the junction unmatched. CDR3 sequence reads: CASSQGQGAYGYTF. CDR3 coding DNA: TGTGCCAGCAGCCAGGGACAGGGAGCTTATGGCTACACCTTC.

This sequence joins TRBV2 and TRBJ2-2; 9 bases match TRBD1. Losses at the gene ends were 6 bases for V and 5 bases for J; bases not matched to a gene: 7. CDR3 size: 15 residues. Germline CDR1 SNHLY, CDR2 FYNNEI. The CDR3 here is CASSADRGNTGELFF. In nucleotides, the CDR3 is TGTGCCAGCAGCGCGGACAGGGGTAATACCGGGGAGCTGTTTTTT. The full variable domain, its missing parts supplied by reference TRBV2 and TRBJ2-2, is EPEVTQTPSHQVTQMGQEVILRCVPISNHLYFYWYRQILGQKVEFLVSFYNNEISEKSEIFDDQFSVERPDGSNFTLKIRSTKLEDSAMYFCASSADRGNTGELFFGEGSRLTVL.

This rearrangement joins TRBV12-3 or TRBV12-4 to TRBJ1-2; D is undetermined. This CDR3 region has 13 residues. With 5 bases removed from V and 9 bases from J, the gap between germline ends came to 16 bases. The CDR3 protein is CASSPGIFVRYTF. The CDR3 coding sequence is TGTGCCAGCAGTCCCGGGATTTTCGTTCGCTACACCTTC.

V usage is TRBV9 and J usage is TRBJ2-7; 11 nucleotides line up with TRBD1. V was pared by 4 bases and J by 6 bases, with 12 bases of the junction left unmatched. This CDR3 region has 16 residues. Germline CDR1 SGDLS, CDR2 YYNGEE. The CDR3, as DNA: TGTGCCAGCAGCCCCAGAACCGGACAGGGGGCGGGCGAGCAGTACTTC. Amino acid sequence: CASSPRTGQGAGEQYF.

This clone was observed a single time. The chain couples TRBV7-9 to TRBJ1-6; D remains ambiguous. The ends were cut back, 5 bases at V and 9 bases at J, with 14 bases in the middle. Germline V lookup: CDR1 SEHNR, CDR2 FQNEAQ (reference sequence). This CDR3 comprises 14 residues. Written as DNA, the CDR3 is TGTGCCAGCAGCGACCGGGCCCCAAGTTCACCCCTCCACTTT. This gives the protein CASSDRAPSSPLHF.

The chain carries TRBV6-5 and TRBJ1-5; D is ambiguous. V was pared by 8 bases and J by 8 bases, with 10 bases between. CDR1 and CDR2 from the germline V gene are MNHEY and SVGAGI. This CDR3 has 11 residues. The CDR3 sequence: CASGNSKPQHF. The CDR3, as DNA: TGTGCCAGCGGAAACTCCAAGCCCCAGCATTTT.

CDR3: CASSAGTVETQYF. In DNA, the CDR3 is TGTGCCAGCTCAGCCGGGACAGTTGAGACCCAGTACTTC. This chain links TRBV18 with TRBJ2-5; TRBD1 aligns across 7 bases. The V and J ends lost 5 bases and 5 bases, in that order; junction bases with no gene match: 5. The CDR3 is 13 residues long. CDR1 is KGHSH, CDR2 LQKENI, per germline. Together with reference TRBV18 and TRBJ2-5, the CDR3 gives the full variable domain: NAGVMQNPRHLVRRRGQEARLRCSPMKGHSHVYWYRQLPEEGLKFMVYLQKENIIDESGMPKERFSAEFPKEGPSILRIQQVVRGDSAAYFCASSAGTVETQYFGPGTRLLVL.

This clone was seen a single time. V usage is TRBV5-1 and J usage is TRBJ2-1, with 16 nucleotides matching TRBD2. Looked up from germline, CDR1 is SGHRS and CDR2 is YFSETQ. This CDR3 has 16 amino acids. V was clipped by 4 bases and J by 9 bases; unmatched bases: 7. CDR3 DNA sequence: TGCGCCAGCAGCCCCGGGACTAGCGGGGGGGCCAGTGAGCAGTTCTTC. This sequence encodes CASSPGTSGGASEQFF. Full variable domain (remainder filled in from reference TRBV5-1 and TRBJ2-1): KAGVTQTPRYLIKTRGQQVTLSCSPISGHRSVSWYQQTPGQGLQFLFEYFSETQRNKGNFPGRFSGRQFSNSRSEMNVSTLELGDSALYLCASSPGTSGGASEQFFGPGTRLTVL.

The count of this clone is one. The CDR3 sequence is CASSQEEWTDQSGANVLTF. The CDR3 nucleotides are TGTGCCAGCAGCCAAGAGGAATGGACAGATCAATCTGGGGCCAACGTCCTGACTTTC. V gene TRBV3-1 (or the pseudogene TRBV3-2) combines with J gene TRBJ2-6; D is perhaps TRBD1 (6 bases). The CDR3 length is 19 residues. V was clipped by 0 bases and J by 1 base, with 16 bases between them. CDR1 and CDR2 (germline): LGHDT, YNNKEL (reference sequence).